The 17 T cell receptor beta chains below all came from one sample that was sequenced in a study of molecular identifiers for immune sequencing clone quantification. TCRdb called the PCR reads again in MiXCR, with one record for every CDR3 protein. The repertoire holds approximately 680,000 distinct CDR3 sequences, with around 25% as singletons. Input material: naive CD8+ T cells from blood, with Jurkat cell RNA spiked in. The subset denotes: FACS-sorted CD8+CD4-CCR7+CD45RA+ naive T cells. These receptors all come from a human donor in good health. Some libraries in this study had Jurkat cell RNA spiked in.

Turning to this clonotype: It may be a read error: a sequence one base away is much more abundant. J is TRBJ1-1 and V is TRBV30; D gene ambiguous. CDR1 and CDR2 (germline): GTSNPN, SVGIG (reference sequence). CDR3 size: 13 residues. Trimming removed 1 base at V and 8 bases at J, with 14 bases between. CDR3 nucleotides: TGTGCCTGGAGTGAGCGGGCTTCGGCGGAAGCTTTCTTT. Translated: CAWSERASAEAFF.

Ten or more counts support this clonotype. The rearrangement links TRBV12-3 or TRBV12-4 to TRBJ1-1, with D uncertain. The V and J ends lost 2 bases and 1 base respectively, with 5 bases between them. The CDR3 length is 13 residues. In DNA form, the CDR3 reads TGTGCCAGCAGTTTACCGTCGAACACTGAAGCTTTCTTT. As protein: CASSLPSNTEAFF.

The CDR3 nucleotides read TGTGCCACCGGGCAGCAAGGCATGTACAATGAGCAGTTCTTC. It translates to CATGQQGMYNEQFF. V gene TRBV15 combines with J gene TRBJ2-1; D gene unclear. CDR1 LNHNV and CDR2 YYDKDF come from the germline V gene (reference sequence). Trimming took off 8 bases at V and 4 bases at J, with 15 bases between the two ends. The CDR3 contains 14 residues.

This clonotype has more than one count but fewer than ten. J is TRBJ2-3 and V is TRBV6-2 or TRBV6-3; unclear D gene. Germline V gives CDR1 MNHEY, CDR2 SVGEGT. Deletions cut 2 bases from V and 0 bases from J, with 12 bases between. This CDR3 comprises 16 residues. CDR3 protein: CASSYPDTSSTDTQYF. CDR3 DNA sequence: TGTGCCAGCAGTTACCCCGACACTTCTAGCACAGATACGCAGTATTTT.

The CDR3 reads CASSQGFDGAYEQYF. In DNA, the CDR3 is TGCGCCAGCAGTCAAGGCTTTGACGGAGCCTACGAGCAGTACTTC. The chain uses TRBV23-1 and TRBJ2-7; D gene uncertain. TRBV23-1 is given ORF status, its function remaining uncertain. Deletions cut 2 bases from V and 2 bases from J, with 13 bases between. The CDR3 consists of 15 residues.

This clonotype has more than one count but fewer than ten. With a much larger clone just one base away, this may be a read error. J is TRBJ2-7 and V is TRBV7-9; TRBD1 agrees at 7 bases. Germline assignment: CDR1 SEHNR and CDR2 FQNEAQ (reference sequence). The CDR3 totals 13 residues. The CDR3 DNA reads TGTGCCTGCAGCCGGACAGGAACCTACGAGCAGTACTTC. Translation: CACSRTGTYEQYF.

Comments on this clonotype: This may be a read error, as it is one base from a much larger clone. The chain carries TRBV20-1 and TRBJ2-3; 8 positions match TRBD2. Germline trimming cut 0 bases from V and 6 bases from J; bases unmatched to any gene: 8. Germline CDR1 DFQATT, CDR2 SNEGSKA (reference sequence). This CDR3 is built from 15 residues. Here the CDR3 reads CSARDSGVNFDTQYF. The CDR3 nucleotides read TGCAGTGCTAGAGATAGCGGGGTTAATTTTGATACGCAGTATTTT.

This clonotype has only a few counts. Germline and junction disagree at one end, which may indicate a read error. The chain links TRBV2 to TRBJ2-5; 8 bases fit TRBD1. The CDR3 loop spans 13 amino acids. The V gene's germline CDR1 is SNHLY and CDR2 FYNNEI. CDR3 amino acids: CASSEATGAWRNF. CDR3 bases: TGTGCCAGCAGTGAAGCGACAGGGGCGTGGAGGAACTTC. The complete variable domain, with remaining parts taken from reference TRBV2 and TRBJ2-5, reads EPEVTQTPSHQVTQMGQEVILRCVPISNHLYFYWYRQILGQKVEFLVSFYNNEISEKSEIFDDQFSVERPDGSNFTLKIRSTKLEDSAMYFCASSEATGAWRNFGPGTRLLVL.

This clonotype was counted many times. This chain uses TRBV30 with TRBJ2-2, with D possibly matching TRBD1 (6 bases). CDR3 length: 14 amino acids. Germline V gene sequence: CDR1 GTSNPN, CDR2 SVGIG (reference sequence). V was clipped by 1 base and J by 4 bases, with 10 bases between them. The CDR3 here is CAWSATGLTGELFF. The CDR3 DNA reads TGTGCCTGGAGTGCGACAGGCCTCACCGGGGAGCTGTTTTTT.

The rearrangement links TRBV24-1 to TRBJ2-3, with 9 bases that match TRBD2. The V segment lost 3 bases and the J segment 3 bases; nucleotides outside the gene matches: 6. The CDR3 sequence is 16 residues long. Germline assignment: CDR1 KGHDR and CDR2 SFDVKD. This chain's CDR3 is CATSDGTSRGTDTQYF. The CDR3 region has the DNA TGTGCCACCAGTGATGGGACTAGCAGGGGGACAGATACGCAGTATTTT.

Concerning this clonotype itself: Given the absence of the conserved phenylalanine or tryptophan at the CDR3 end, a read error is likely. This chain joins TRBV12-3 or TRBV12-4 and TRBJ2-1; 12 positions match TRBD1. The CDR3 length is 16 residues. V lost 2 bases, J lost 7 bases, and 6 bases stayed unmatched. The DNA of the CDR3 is TGTGCCAGCAGTTTACCCCGGGACAGGGGGCGTAATGAGCAGTTCTAC. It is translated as CASSLPRDRGRNEQFY.

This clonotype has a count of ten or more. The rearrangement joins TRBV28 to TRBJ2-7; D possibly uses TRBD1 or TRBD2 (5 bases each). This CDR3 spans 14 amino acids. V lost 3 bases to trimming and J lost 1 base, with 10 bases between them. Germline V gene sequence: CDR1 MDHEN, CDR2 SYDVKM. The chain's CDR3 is CASSLSGTSYEQYF. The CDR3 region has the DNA TGTGCCAGCAGTTTGTCAGGGACGTCCTACGAGCAGTACTTC.

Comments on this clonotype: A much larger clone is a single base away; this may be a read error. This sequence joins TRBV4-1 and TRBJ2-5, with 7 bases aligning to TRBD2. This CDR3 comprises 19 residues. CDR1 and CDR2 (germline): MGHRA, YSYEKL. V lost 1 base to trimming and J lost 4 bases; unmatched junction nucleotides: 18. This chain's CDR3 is CASSQGPGASGMGVETQYF. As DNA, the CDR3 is TGCGCCAGCAGCCAAGGACCCGGGGCTAGCGGAATGGGGGTAGAGACCCAGTACTTC.

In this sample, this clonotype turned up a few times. The CDR3 spells CSARDQETQYF. CDR3 bases: TGCAGTGCTAGAGATCAGGAGACCCAGTACTTC. The chain uses TRBV20-1 and TRBJ2-5; D is unclear. Trimming removed 0 bases from V and 5 bases from J, with 4 bases in between. The CDR3 totals 11 residues. CDR1 and CDR2 from the germline V gene are DFQATT and SNEGSKA (reference sequence).

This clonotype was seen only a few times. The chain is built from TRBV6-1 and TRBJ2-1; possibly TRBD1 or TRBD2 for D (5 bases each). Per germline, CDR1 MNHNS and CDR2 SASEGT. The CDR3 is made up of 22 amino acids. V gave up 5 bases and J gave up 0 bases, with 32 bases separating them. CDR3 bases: TGTGCCAGCAGTTATCCCATAGACGGGGCTCCTAGCATCTTGAGCTCCTACAATGAGCAGTTCTTC. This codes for CASSYPIDGAPSILSSYNEQFF.

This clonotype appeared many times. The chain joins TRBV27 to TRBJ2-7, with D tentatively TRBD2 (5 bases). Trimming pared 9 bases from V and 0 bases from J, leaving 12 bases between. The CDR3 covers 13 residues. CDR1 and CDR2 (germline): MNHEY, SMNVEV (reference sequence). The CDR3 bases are TGTGCCAGTGGCGGGCTGAGCTCCTACGAGCAGTACTTC. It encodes CASGGLSSYEQYF.

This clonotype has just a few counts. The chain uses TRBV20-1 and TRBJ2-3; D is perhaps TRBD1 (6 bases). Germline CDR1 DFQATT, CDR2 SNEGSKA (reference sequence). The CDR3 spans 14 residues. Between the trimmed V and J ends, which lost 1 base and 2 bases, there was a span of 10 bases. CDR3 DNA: TGCAGTGCTAGAGGGGACACCCACACAGATACGCAGTATTTT. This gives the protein CSARGDTHTDTQYF.